The T cell receptor beta chain under discussion was sequenced for a study of cytomegalovirus exposure and HLA in healthy donors. Study information: In an early release, HLA-typed donors contributed 77 million or so unique TCR sequences. Study-level points and caveats: Most TCR beta V segments were productive about 90% or about 30% of the time in an earlier analysis. In most subjects, TCR beta sequences reportedly gave accurate predictions of HLA-A and HLA-B alleles. There was a cluster of highly shared sequence variants that was likely a sequencing artifact.

PCR was performed using 60 Vbeta and 13 Jbeta primers. TCRdb's copy holds only in-frame clones and misses some; the assay was immunoSEQ multiplex PCR. The sample has about 150,000 clones, under 90% seen once. The germline V gene has CDR1 SGHAT and CDR2 FQDESV (reference sequence). Trimming took 7 bases from V and 1 from J, leaving 19 bases between them. This CDR3 comprises 16 residues. With regard to this clone: Its specificity is not known.

The source material was PBMCs. The TCR sequence derives from a man aged 18 to 30 in good health and CMV-seronegative. This sequence joins TRBV11-1 and TRBJ2-5; a weak D match, TRBD2 (6 bases). The DNA of the CDR3 is TGTGCCAGCACCCCCGCGGGGCTCCCAGGCCAAGAGACCCAGTACTTC. It yields the protein CASTPAGLPGQETQYF.